The clone carrying this T cell receptor (beta chain) was counted a single time. The ends lost 3 bases at V and 0 bases at J; junction bases unmatched: 4. Germline CDR1 and CDR2: SGHRS and YFSETQ. The CDR3 covers 15 residues. This sample was taken from a study of blood T cell repertoires in COVID-19. Sequencing was performed with immunoSEQ multiplex PCR; in TCRdb, only in-frame clones are kept and a portion is missing. This sample has about 72,000 clones, with approximately 82% found just once. This receptor was taken from a woman aged 80 or older with acute or convalescent COVID-19. Sequencing used peripheral blood. The chain links TRBV5-1 to TRBJ2-7; 9 bases are shared with TRBD2. The CDR3 is CASSWVSGSSYEQYF. DNA for the CDR3: TGCGCCAGCAGCTGGGTTAGCGGGAGCTCCTACGAGCAGTACTTC.